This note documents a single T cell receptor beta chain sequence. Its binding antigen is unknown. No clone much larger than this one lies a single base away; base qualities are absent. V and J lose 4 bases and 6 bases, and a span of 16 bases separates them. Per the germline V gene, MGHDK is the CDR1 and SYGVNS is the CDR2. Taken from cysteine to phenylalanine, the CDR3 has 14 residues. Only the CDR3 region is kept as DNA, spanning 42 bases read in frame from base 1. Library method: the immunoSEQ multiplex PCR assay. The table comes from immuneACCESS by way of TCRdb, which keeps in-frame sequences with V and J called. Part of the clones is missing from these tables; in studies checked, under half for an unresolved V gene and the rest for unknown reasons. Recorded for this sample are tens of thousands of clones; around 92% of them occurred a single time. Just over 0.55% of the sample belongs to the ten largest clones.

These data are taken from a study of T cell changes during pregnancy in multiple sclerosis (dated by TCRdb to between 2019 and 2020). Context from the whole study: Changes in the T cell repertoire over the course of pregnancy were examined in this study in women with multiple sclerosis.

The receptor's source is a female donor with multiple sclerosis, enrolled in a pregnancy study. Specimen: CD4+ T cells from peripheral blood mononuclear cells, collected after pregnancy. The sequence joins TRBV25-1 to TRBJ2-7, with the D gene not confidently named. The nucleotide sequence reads TGTGCCAGCAGTGCCGGGTCCCGCCGTGGCGAGCAGTACTTC. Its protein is CASSAGSRRGEQYF.